This T cell receptor (beta chain) was documented in a study of early T cells in non-severe SARS-CoV-2 infection. Study summary: With bulk RNA from unsorted whole blood as input, sequencing yielded unpaired chains.

CDR1 is SQVTM, CDR2 ANQGSEA, per germline. This CDR3 has 15 residues. The junction had 7 bases not matched to a gene; V was cut back by 0 bases and J by 4 bases. Points from the study as a whole: Missing private and CD4 specificities, VDJdb matching favored anti-spike CD8 responses.

This clonotype was counted at least ten times. No antigen is known for it. Unique molecular identifier tags were affixed to discrete cDNA molecules. TCRdb re-called the 5' RACE reads through MiXCR, storing one row per CDR3 protein. Of tens of thousands of distinct CDR3 sequences in the sample, 9% to 15% were seen once. The clonotype originates from an adult who was a healthcare worker with PCR-confirmed SARS-CoV-2 infection or an uninfected control (not recorded which). The sample was whole blood. This sequence joins TRBV29-1 and TRBJ2-7, with 9 nucleotides matching TRBD1. CDR3 in amino acids: CSVEERTGEWYEQYF. CDR3 sequence (DNA): TGCAGCGTTGAAGAGAGGACAGGGGAGTGGTACGAGCAGTACTTC.